The source of this T cell receptor (beta chain) is a study of blood T cell repertoires in COVID-19. In its sample, this clone was seen once. Methods used by the authors: Nucleated cell counts were estimated from reference gene primer amplification. Only in-frame clones appear in the TCRdb table, and some are missing; sequencing was by immunoSEQ multiplex PCR. V and J calls and clone size follow that table, whereas D and trimming were derived from the DNA. The data contain about 72,000 clones, roughly nine tenths of them singletons. In germline, CDR1 is SEHNR, CDR2 FQNEAQ (reference sequence). CDR3 length: 16 residues. Trimming at V came to 5 bases and at J to 1 base, leaving 6 bases not matched to a gene.

The sequenced material came from peripheral blood. The rearrangement joins TRBV7-9 to TRBJ1-1, with 11 bases identical to TRBD1. The origin of this receptor is a human donor in a cohort sampled during active COVID-19. The CDR3 is CASSMGDRGWNTEAFF. In DNA, the CDR3 is TGTGCCAGCAGCATGGGGGACAGGGGGTGGAACACTGAAGCTTTCTTT.